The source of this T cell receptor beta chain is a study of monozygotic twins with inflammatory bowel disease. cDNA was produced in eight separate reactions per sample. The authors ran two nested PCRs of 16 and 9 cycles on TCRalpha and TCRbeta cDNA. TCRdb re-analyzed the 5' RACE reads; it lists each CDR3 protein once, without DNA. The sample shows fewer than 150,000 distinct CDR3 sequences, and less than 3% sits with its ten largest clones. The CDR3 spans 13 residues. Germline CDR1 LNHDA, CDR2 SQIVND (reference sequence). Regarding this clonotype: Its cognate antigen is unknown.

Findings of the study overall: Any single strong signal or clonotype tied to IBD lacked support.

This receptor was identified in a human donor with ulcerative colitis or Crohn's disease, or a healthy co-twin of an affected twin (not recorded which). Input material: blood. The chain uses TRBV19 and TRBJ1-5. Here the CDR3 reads CASRAGTLQPQHF.